This TCR beta chain appears in the sequencing data of a study of identifying expanded T cells in peripheral blood. About this clone: What it binds is not known.

Generated by immunoSEQ multiplex PCR, the TCRdb table keeps only in-frame clones and is missing some. The sample lists 75,000 to 90,000 clones; 70% to 90% were seen once. Findings and limits, study-wide: Over approximately two and four weeks, about 15 and 19 clones changed, versus roughly 1.1 between replicates.

This receptor was taken from a person aged 18 to 70 in good health. The sample comprised blood.

CDR3 nucleotide sequence: TGCAGCGTTGAACAAGGGATAGGAGTCAATGAGCAGTTCTTC. It encodes CSVEQGIGVNEQFF. The chain recombines TRBV29-1 with TRBJ2-1; D is ambiguous. V was trimmed by 2 bases and J by 6 bases, leaving 14 bases between them. The CDR3 length is 14 residues. CDR1 and CDR2 from the germline V gene are SQVTM and ANQGSEA.